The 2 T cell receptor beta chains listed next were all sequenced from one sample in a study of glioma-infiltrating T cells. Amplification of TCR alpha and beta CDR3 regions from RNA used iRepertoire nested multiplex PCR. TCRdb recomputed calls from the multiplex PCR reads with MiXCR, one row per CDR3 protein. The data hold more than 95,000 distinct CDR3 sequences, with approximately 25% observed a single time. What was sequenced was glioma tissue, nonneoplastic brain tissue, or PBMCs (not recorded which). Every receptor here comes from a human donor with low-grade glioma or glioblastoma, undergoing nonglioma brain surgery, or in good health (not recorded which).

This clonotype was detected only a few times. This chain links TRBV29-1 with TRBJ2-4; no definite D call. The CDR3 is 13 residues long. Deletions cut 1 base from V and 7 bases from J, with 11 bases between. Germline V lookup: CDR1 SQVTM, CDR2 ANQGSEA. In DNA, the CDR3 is TGCAGCGTTGAAGTGCCCGCCGGGAACATTCAGTACTTC. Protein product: CSVEVPAGNIQYF.

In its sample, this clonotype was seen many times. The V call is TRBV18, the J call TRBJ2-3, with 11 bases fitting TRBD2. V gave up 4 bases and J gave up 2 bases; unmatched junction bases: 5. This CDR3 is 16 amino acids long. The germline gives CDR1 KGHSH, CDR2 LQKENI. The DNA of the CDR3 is TGTGCCAGCTCACTTCTAGCGGGAGGCAACACAGATACGCAGTATTTT. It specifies CASSLLAGGNTDTQYF.